This entry describes one T cell receptor beta chain. The CDR3 has 15 residues. The germline V gene encodes CDR1 MNHEY and CDR2 SMNVEV (reference sequence). The junction had 7 bases not matched to a gene; V was cut back by 6 bases and J by 4 bases. This entry comes from a study of cytomegalovirus exposure and HLA in healthy donors. The overall study: Samples from HLA-typed donors yielded approximately 80 million unique TCRs in an early data release.

This PCR relied on a set of 60 Vbeta primers and 13 Jbeta primers. Original analysis: In a later analysis, approximately 80 million unique TCR beta chains included roughly 11 million shared by two or more donors. Method: immunoSEQ multiplex PCR; TCRdb's copy keeps in-frame clones and lacks some. D and trimming were read from the DNA, whereas the V and J calls and clone size are those reported in that table. The sample yields some 100,000 clones, roughly 83% seen once. The chain couples TRBV27 to TRBJ1-1; 11 bases are shared with TRBD1. The receptor comes from a male donor in good health and CMV-seropositive. Sequencing used PBMCs. CDR3 amino acids: CASRPLDRGLTEAFF. Written as DNA, the CDR3 is TGTGCCAGCAGGCCCCTGGACAGGGGGCTCACTGAAGCTTTCTTT.